This T cell receptor (beta chain) was retrieved from a study of cytomegalovirus exposure and HLA in healthy donors. This clone occurred once. The V gene end was trimmed by 6 bases and the J gene end by 11 bases; junction bases not matched to a gene: 16. Germline V gene data show CDR1 as LNHDA and CDR2 as SQIVND (reference sequence). This CDR3 is 16 amino acids long. 60 Vbeta and 13 Jbeta primers were used in PCR. Libraries were prepared by immunoSEQ multiplex PCR; TCRdb keeps only in-frame clonotypes and omits some of them. Of under 200,000 clones in the sample, about 79% were seen once. Specimen: PBMCs. The chain carries TRBV19 and TRBJ1-6; 7 nucleotides line up with TRBD1. The sequence was collected from a female donor in good health and CMV-seronegative. CDR3 amino acids: CASSLGDSGSGAPLHF. DNA of the CDR3: TGTGCCAGTAGCCTTGGGGACAGTGGGTCAGGGGCACCCCTCCACTTT.